The present TCR beta chain was sequenced within a study of T cell changes during pregnancy in multiple sclerosis. The trim removed 3 bases at V and 2 bases at J, leaving 5 bases unmatched. CDR3 length equals 15 residues. Germline V gives CDR1 SGDLS, CDR2 YYNGEE. The method was immunoSEQ multiplex PCR; TCRdb's version includes in-frame clones alone and lacks a portion of them. The sample comprises about 34,000 clones, roughly 90% of which are singletons, and around 3.4% rests with the top ten. The sequencing used CD8+ T cells from peripheral blood mononuclear cells, collected in the third trimester of pregnancy. This receptor was obtained from a female donor with multiple sclerosis, enrolled in a pregnancy study. This chain links TRBV9 with TRBJ1-2; 9 bases agree with TRBD1. For the CDR3, the DNA is TGTGCCAGCAGCGCGACCGGGACAGGGAACTATGGCTACACCTTC. Its protein is CASSATGTGNYGYTF. The whole variable domain, filled in from reference TRBV9 and TRBJ1-2, reads DSGVTQTPKHLITATGQRVTLRCSPRSGDLSVYWYQQSLDQGLQFLIQYYNGEERAKGNILERFSAQQFPDLHSELNLSSLELGDSALYFCASSATGTGNYGYTFGSGTRLTVV.